This record concerns one T cell receptor beta chain sequence. Its antigen is not known. Measured with immunoSEQ multiplex PCR; TCRdb has only the in-frame clones, and not every one. The table shows some 31,000 clones, with around four fifths occurring only once. Germline assignment: CDR1 SEHNR and CDR2 FQNEAQ (reference sequence). The CDR3 extends over 13 amino acids. Between the trimmed V and J ends, which lost 5 bases and 1 base, there was a span of 9 bases. The data stem from a study of monozygotic twins with cystic fibrosis. Study-level points and caveats: In 13 of 16 pairs, V gene usage was closest to the co-twin's. Monozygotic CF twins shared more identical nucleotide clonotypes than unrelated patients. In this small cohort, shared CDR3 numbers showed no association with age, concordance or disease severity. Clonality was generally low (median approximately 0.0095), higher in the most severe patients.

Sequenced input: blood. The chain recombines TRBV7-9 with TRBJ2-7, with no clear D. The sequence derives from a girl aged 2-9 years with cystic fibrosis. CDR3 amino acids: CASSPEGSYEQYF. Here the CDR3 DNA reads TGTGCCAGCAGCCCGGAAGGGTCCTACGAGCAGTACTTC.